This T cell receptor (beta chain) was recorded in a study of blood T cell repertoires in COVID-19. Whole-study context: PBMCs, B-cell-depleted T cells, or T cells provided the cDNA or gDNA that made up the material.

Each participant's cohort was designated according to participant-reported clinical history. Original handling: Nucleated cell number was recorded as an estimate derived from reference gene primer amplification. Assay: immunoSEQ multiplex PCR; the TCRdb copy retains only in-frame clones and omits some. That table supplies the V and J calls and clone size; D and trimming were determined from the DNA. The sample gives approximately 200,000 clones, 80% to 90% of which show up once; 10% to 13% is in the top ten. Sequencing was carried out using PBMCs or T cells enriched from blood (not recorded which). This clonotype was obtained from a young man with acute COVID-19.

The chain's CDR3 is CASSPRTSSSDTQYF. The DNA of the CDR3 is TGTGCCAGTAGTCCCCGGACTAGCTCTTCAGATACGCAGTATTTT. This chain links TRBV19 with TRBJ2-3; 8 bases map to TRBD2. V was clipped by 5 bases and J by 4 bases; unmatched bases: 8. The CDR3 runs to 15 residues. Germline V lookup: CDR1 LNHDA, CDR2 SQIVND (reference sequence). The full variable domain, its missing parts supplied by reference TRBV19 and TRBJ2-3, is DGGITQSPKYLFRKEGQNVTLSCEQNLNHDAMYWYRQDPGQGLRLIYYSQIVNDFQKGDIAEGYSVSREKKESFPLTVTSAQKNPTAFYLCASSPRTSSSDTQYFGPGTRLTVL.